These 8 T cell receptor beta chains share one sample of origin, sequenced in a study of T cells in Graves' hyperthyroidism and ophthalmopathy. Amplified TCR beta CDR3 regions derived from RNA transcripts. Using the HTBI primer set, a first-round RT-PCR was run on the TCR CDR3. MiXCR was run by TCRdb on the multiplex PCR reads, yielding one entry per CDR3 protein. The sample contains fewer than 350,000 distinct CDR3 sequences, 21% of which appear only once. Sequenced input: blood. These receptors all stem from a woman between 45 and 60 years old with Graves' hyperthyroidism.

This clonotype was detected many times. The junction differs from germline at one of its ends, possibly a read error. The chain joins TRBV5-1 to TRBJ2-3, with TRBD1 matching 8 bases. The CDR3 has 14 amino acids. Germline V gene data show CDR1 as SGHRS and CDR2 as YFSETQ. The CDR3 here is CASSPGQGTDTQYF. Here the CDR3 DNA reads TGTGCCAGCAGCCCGGGACAGGGCACAGATACGCAGTATTTT.

The sample holds many counts of this clonotype. The chain joins TRBV20-1 to TRBJ2-1; D unclear. The CDR3 consists of 11 residues. Germline-derived CDR1 and CDR2 are DFQATT and SNEGSKA (reference sequence). CDR3 in DNA: TGCGCGACACGAAAGTACAATGAGCAGTTCTTC. Protein: CATRKYNEQFF.

This clonotype was observed a few times. V is TRBV18 and J is TRBJ2-3; D is undetermined. CDR3 length equals 14 residues. Germline CDR1 KGHSH, CDR2 LQKENI. The V end was cut by 3 bases, the J end by 1 base, with 8 bases between. DNA of the CDR3: TGTGCCAGCTCACCGACCCCGGGCACAGATACGCAGTATTTT. Protein sequence: CASSPTPGTDTQYF.

The V call is TRBV24-1, the J call TRBJ2-1; D may be TRBD1 or TRBD2 (5 bases each). Trimming removed 3 bases from V and 5 bases from J, with 13 bases in between. Germline V gene lookup returns CDR1 KGHDR and CDR2 SFDVKD. The CDR3 has 15 residues. CDR3 residues: CATSDGTGEDNEQFF. The CDR3 region has the DNA TGTGCCACCAGTGATGGGACCGGGGAAGACAATGAGCAGTTCTTC.

This clonotype was observed a few times. This rearrangement joins TRBV11-2 to TRBJ2-2, with D possibly TRBD2 on 5 matching bases. The germline V gene has CDR1 SGHAT and CDR2 FQNNGV. The V end was cut by 2 bases, the J end by 0 bases, with 10 bases between. The CDR3 has 16 amino acids. CDR3 nucleotide sequence: TGTGCCAGCAGCTTAACGGGGATACCGAACACCGGGGAGCTGTTTTTT. Its translation is CASSLTGIPNTGELFF. Drawing the rest from reference TRBV11-2 and TRBJ2-2, the complete variable domain is EAGVAQSPRYKIIEKRQSVAFWCNPISGHATLYWYQQILGQGPKLLIQFQNNGVVDDSQLPKDRFSAERLKGVDSTLKIQPAKLEDSAVYLCASSLTGIPNTGELFFGEGSRLTVL.

The chain couples TRBV20-1 to TRBJ2-2; TRBD2 matches at 8 bases. The CDR3 consists of 15 residues. Germline CDR1 DFQATT, CDR2 SNEGSKA (reference sequence). With V trimmed by 1 base and J by 4 bases, 5 bases remained unmatched. CDR3 DNA: TGCAGTGCTAGAGCGGGCGGGAGGTTCACCGGGGAGCTGTTTTTT. Translation: CSARAGGRFTGELFF.

This clonotype was found a few times. The V gene is TRBV15, the J gene TRBJ2-1, with D perhaps matching TRBD1 (5 bases). The CDR3 contains 17 residues. V gave up 2 bases and J gave up 4 bases, with 18 bases separating them. Germline loops: CDR1 LNHNV, CDR2 YYDKDF (reference sequence). The CDR3 protein is CATSRPFTGREYNEQFF. DNA for the CDR3: TGTGCCACCAGCAGACCCTTCACAGGTAGAGAGTACAATGAGCAGTTCTTC.

The J gene is TRBJ1-2, the V gene TRBV5-1, with a tentative D call TRBD1 (5 bases). The CDR3 has 12 amino acids. Trimming removed 6 bases from V and 4 bases from J, with 10 bases in between. Per germline, CDR1 SGHRS and CDR2 YFSETQ. CDR3 loop: CASTDRLYGYTF. CDR3 DNA: TGCGCCAGCACCGACAGACTCTATGGCTACACCTTC.